This TCR beta chain was profiled in a study of cytomegalovirus exposure and HLA in healthy donors. Study conclusions and caveats: Association of a missense DCLRE1C variant with TCR beta V- and J-gene trimming was reported in a later analysis. Earlier analysis found most TCR beta V segments productive about 90% or about 30% of the time.

PCR was performed using 60 Vbeta and 13 Jbeta primers. The assay was immunoSEQ multiplex PCR, and TCRdb's table has in-frame clones only and misses some. The repertoire includes some 170,000 clones, 80% to 90% of them detected once, and roughly 10% sits in the top ten. V was clipped by 7 bases and J by 0 bases, with 9 bases between them. This CDR3 spans 14 amino acids. CDR1 and CDR2 (germline): SNHLY, FYNNEI. A few counts support this clone. The target antigen is unknown. This TCR was sampled from a man between 45 and 60 years old in good health and CMV-seropositive. The sequencing input was PBMCs. The chain combines TRBV2 with TRBJ1-4; possible D gene TRBD1, 5 bases. The CDR3 DNA reads as TGTGCCAGCAAAGAACAGGCAACTAATGAAAAACTGTTTTTT. It yields the protein CASKEQATNEKLFF.